Given below is one T cell receptor beta chain in context. Its antigen is currently unknown. These data belong to a study of CD8+CD57+ T cells in acquired aplastic anemia. Study-level results: Overlapping CD8+ CDR3 repertoires of patients and controls contained about 27 shared sequences.

Researchers used genomic DNA as the template to profile TCR beta VDJ and CDR3. TCRdb analysed the reads with MiXCR anew, one entry per CDR3 protein. The sample comprises tens of thousands of distinct CDR3 sequences, 65% to 80% of which are singletons, and 20% to 25% rests with the top ten. The ends lost 6 bases at V and 5 bases at J; junction bases unmatched: 3. The length of the CDR3 is 14 residues. Germline values: CDR1 LNHDA, CDR2 SQIVND (reference sequence). This TCR was recovered from a human donor in good health, serving as a control. Input material: sorted CD4+, CD8+, or CD8+CD57+ T cells (not recorded which) from PBMCs. J is TRBJ1-6 and V is TRBV19, with TRBD1 matching 8 bases. The CDR3 loop is CASRTGDNNSPLHF. DNA of the CDR3: TGTGCCAGTAGGACAGGGGATAATAATTCACCCCTCCACTTT. The entire variable domain, with the rest obtained from reference TRBV19 and TRBJ1-6, is as follows: DGGITQSPKYLFRKEGQNVTLSCEQNLNHDAMYWYRQDPGQGLRLIYYSQIVNDFQKGDIAEGYSVSREKKESFPLTVTSAQKNPTAFYLCASRTGDNNSPLHFGNGTRLTVT.